The rows below give T cell receptor beta chains drawn from one sample of a study of blood T cell repertoires in COVID-19. Profiled with immunoSEQ multiplex PCR; TCRdb holds only in-frame clones, not every one. The sample has about 16,000 clones, more than 75% seen once; the top ten hold 13%. Sequenced input: peripheral blood. The receptors shown here come from a human donor in a cohort sampled during active COVID-19. CDR3s include the opening cysteine and the closing phenylalanine or tryptophan. The D gene is left open where the match is weak. Expanded clones are given a class, and other clones once, few, many or no size at all.

TRBV5-8,TRBJ1-5,once,TRBD1,TGTGCCAGCAGCTTGGGCAGGGGGGACAATCAGCCCCAGCATTTT,CASSLGRGDNQPQHF
TRBV9,TRBJ1-6,-,-,TGTGCCAGCAGCGTAGGTCTGTTCTCCTATAATTCACCCCTCCACTTT,CASSVGLFSYNSPLHF
TRBV12-5,TRBJ2-7,-,-,TGTGCTAGTGGTTTGGGGTTTGCGGACTACGAGCAGTACTTC,CASGLGFADYEQYF
TRBV9,TRBJ2-5,-,-,TGTGCCAGCAGCGCACGGACCGGAGAGGGGACCCAGTACTTC,CASSARTGEGTQYF
TRBV2,TRBJ1-2,-,-,TGTGCCAGCAGTTTAGCGGTTGCGGGAGGCTACACCTTC,CASSLAVAGGYTF
TRBV6-5,TRBJ1-1,-,-,TGTGCCAGCAGGATGACAGCCGGCCAAGCTTTCTTT,CASRMTAGQAFF
TRBV11-3,TRBJ1-5,-,TRBD1,TGTGCCAGCAGCTTAGGGGGCCCGCAGGGGGTCCGCAATCAGCCCCAGCATTTT,CASSLGGPQGVRNQPQHF
TRBV14,TRBJ2-1,once,TRBD2,TGTGCCAGCAGCTCCCCGACTAGCGGGGCGTTCAATGAGCAGTTCTTC,CASSSPTSGAFNEQFF
TRBV3-1/TRBV3-2,TRBJ2-2,-,-,TGTGCCACTAACAACAACTCGGGGGTCGGGGAGCTGTTTTTT,CATNNNSGVGELFF
TRBV15,TRBJ1-4,-,-,TGTGCCACCAGCAGAGAGCCCGGGATGGGAGAAAAACTGTTTTTT,CATSREPGMGEKLFF
TRBV5-1,TRBJ1-1,-,-,TGCGCCAGCAGCTTGGCCGGGAGTACGGACACTGAAGCTTTCTTT,CASSLAGSTDTEAFF
TRBV7-2,TRBJ2-2,-,-,TGTGCCAGCAGCTTAGTCTTATCTAACACCGGGGAGCTGTTTTTT,CASSLVLSNTGELFF
TRBV5-4,TRBJ2-7,-,TRBD1,TGTGCCAGCAGCCCGGACAGGGGACTCTACGAGCAGTACTTC,CASSPDRGLYEQYF
TRBV7-2,TRBJ2-3,-,TRBD1,TGTGCCAGCAGCTTAGCGCAGGGGGTAGATACGCAGTATTTT,CASSLAQGVDTQYF
TRBV29-1,TRBJ2-2,-,TRBD1,TGCAGCGTTGAGGGACAGGGGACAGAACTGAACACCGGGGAGCTGTTTTTT,CSVEGQGTELNTGELFF
TRBV7-3,TRBJ1-1,-,-,TGTGCCAGCAGCCCCTACTCTGGACAGCCACGCGAAGCTTTCTTT,CASSPYSGQPREAFF
TRBV7-2,TRBJ1-5,-,TRBD1,TGTGCCAGCAGCCCCAAAGGACAGGGAGATCAGCCCCAGCATTTT,CASSPKGQGDQPQHF
TRBV20-1,TRBJ1-1,-,-,TGCAGTGCTTTCACAGGGCGCGAAGCTTTCTTT,CSAFTGREAFF
TRBV13,TRBJ2-5,-,-,TGTGCCAGCAGCCCCCGGGACTTCTGGGAGACCCAGTACTTC,CASSPRDFWETQYF
TRBV5-5,TRBJ1-2,-,TRBD1,TGTGCCAGCAGCTATAAGACAGGGAACTATGGCTACACCTTC,CASSYKTGNYGYTF
TRBV6-6,TRBJ1-1,-,TRBD1,TGTGCCAGCAGTCGACAGGGCTCCTCTTTAGACACTGAAGCTTTCTTT,CASSRQGSSLDTEAFF
TRBV5-7,TRBJ2-2,-,-,TGTGCCAGCAGTGTGAACCCGGGGGACAGCTTGAACACCGGGGAGCTGTTTTTT,CASSVNPGDSLNTGELFF
TRBV29-1,TRBJ1-2,-,-,TGCAGCGGCGCGGGACCCATGGATGGCTACACCTTC,CSGAGPMDGYTF
TRBV6-5,TRBJ2-1,-,TRBD2,TGTGCCAGCAGTTACGCCTTAGCGGGGGAGCCATTCGAGCAGTTCTTC,CASSYALAGEPFEQFF
TRBV19,TRBJ2-5,-,-,TGTGCCAGTAGTATGGGGGCGCGCGGGGAGACCCAGTACTTC,CASSMGARGETQYF
TRBV25-1,TRBJ1-1,-,TRBD1,TGTGCCAGCAGTGAGGGACAGGGAACACCTGAAGCTTTCTTT,CASSEGQGTPEAFF
TRBV15,TRBJ2-5,-,TRBD1,TGTGCCACCAGCAGAAACAGGGGCGGGGAGACCCAGTACTTC,CATSRNRGGETQYF
TRBV27,TRBJ2-7,few,-,TGTGCCAGCAGTCCCCAGGGGGGAGACTCCTACGAGCAGTACTTC,CASSPQGGDSYEQYF